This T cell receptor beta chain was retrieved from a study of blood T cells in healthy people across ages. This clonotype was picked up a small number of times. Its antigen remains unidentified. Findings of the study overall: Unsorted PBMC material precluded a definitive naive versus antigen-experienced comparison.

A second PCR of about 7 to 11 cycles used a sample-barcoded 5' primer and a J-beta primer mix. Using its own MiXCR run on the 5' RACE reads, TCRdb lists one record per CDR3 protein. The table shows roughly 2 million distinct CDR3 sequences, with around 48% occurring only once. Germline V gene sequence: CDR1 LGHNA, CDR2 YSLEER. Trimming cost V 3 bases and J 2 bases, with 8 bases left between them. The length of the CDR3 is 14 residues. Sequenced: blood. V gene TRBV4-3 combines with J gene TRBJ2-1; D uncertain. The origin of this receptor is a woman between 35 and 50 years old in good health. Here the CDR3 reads CASSHDNPYNEQFF. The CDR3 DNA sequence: TGCGCCAGCAGCCATGACAACCCCTACAATGAGCAGTTCTTC.